Listed below are T cell receptor beta chains from one sample, sequenced in a study of early T cells in non-severe SARS-CoV-2 infection. TCRdb independently ran MiXCR on the 5' RACE reads; one entry per CDR3 protein. Altogether around 70,000 distinct CDR3 sequences are present, around 10% being singletons, with the ten largest covering more than 4.5%. Sequenced sample: whole blood. Source of these receptors: an adult who was a healthcare worker with PCR-confirmed SARS-CoV-2 infection or an uninfected control (not recorded which). The conserved cysteine and the conserved F or W are not part of the CDR3 here. Each record gives: J gene, V gene, CDR3 protein.

j_gene: TRBJ1-1
v_gene: TRBV14
CDR3aa: ASSPQDTEAF

j_gene: TRBJ1-1
v_gene: TRBV6-1
CDR3aa: ASCATVYTEAF

j_gene: TRBJ2-1
v_gene: TRBV10-3
CDR3aa: AISDRGTGPYNEQF

j_gene: TRBJ1-1
v_gene: TRBV14
CDR3aa: ASNPGNTEAF

j_gene: TRBJ1-4
v_gene: TRBV4-1
CDR3aa: ASSQDRAVAEKLF

j_gene: TRBJ2-1
v_gene: TRBV12-3/TRBV12-4
CDR3aa: ASTPPASNEQF

j_gene: TRBJ2-5
v_gene: TRBV4-2
CDR3aa: ASSQPGQGDETQY

j_gene: TRBJ1-1
v_gene: TRBV12-3/TRBV12-4
CDR3aa: ASSVTGGTEAF

j_gene: TRBJ2-7
v_gene: TRBV29-1
CDR3aa: SVPAPGYEQY

j_gene: TRBJ1-5
v_gene: TRBV6-1
CDR3aa: ASIQGLSNQPQH

j_gene: TRBJ2-3
v_gene: TRBV5-1
CDR3aa: ASGVVSSSTDTQY

j_gene: TRBJ1-2
v_gene: TRBV6-5
CDR3aa: ASSPGQGAYNYGYT

j_gene: TRBJ1-2
v_gene: TRBV18
CDR3aa: ASSPRPPLGYGYT

j_gene: TRBJ2-7
v_gene: TRBV4-1
CDR3aa: ASSQEEGYEQY

j_gene: TRBJ1-5
v_gene: TRBV6-6
CDR3aa: ASSPWGNQPQH

j_gene: TRBJ2-7
v_gene: TRBV11-2
CDR3aa: ASSLGQGGAGLSYEQY

j_gene: TRBJ2-7
v_gene: TRBV28
CDR3aa: ASSQGLAGGYSYEQY

j_gene: TRBJ1-5
v_gene: TRBV5-6
CDR3aa: ATKTGWNQPQH

j_gene: TRBJ2-2
v_gene: TRBV14
CDR3aa: ASSQATGRTGELF

j_gene: TRBJ1-5
v_gene: TRBV4-1
CDR3aa: ASSHALTGNQPQH

j_gene: TRBJ2-1
v_gene: TRBV7-2
CDR3aa: ASSPPRLAGGNNEQF

j_gene: TRBJ1-5
v_gene: TRBV5-1
CDR3aa: ASSPAGTGGFQPQH

j_gene: TRBJ2-2
v_gene: TRBV12-3/TRBV12-4
CDR3aa: ASSFTPRNTGELF

j_gene: TRBJ2-1
v_gene: TRBV14
CDR3aa: ASSQELAGEEGRF

j_gene: TRBJ2-7
v_gene: TRBV3-1
CDR3aa: ASSQLQVTYEQY

j_gene: TRBJ1-1
v_gene: TRBV7-9
CDR3aa: ASSPRSGGQLNTEAF

j_gene: TRBJ2-3
v_gene: TRBV11-1
CDR3aa: ASSSKSTQY

j_gene: TRBJ2-2
v_gene: TRBV30
CDR3aa: AWSIAGGYTGELF

j_gene: TRBJ2-5
v_gene: TRBV29-1
CDR3aa: SARLAGEKTQY

j_gene: TRBJ2-7
v_gene: TRBV7-9
CDR3aa: ASSSGQPGTHEQY

j_gene: TRBJ2-5
v_gene: TRBV18
CDR3aa: ASSPRRGETQY

j_gene: TRBJ2-7
v_gene: TRBV6-2/TRBV6-3
CDR3aa: ASSPARGLNEQY

j_gene: TRBJ2-3
v_gene: TRBV7-9
CDR3aa: ASSAGLASTDTQY

j_gene: TRBJ2-7
v_gene: TRBV12-3/TRBV12-4
CDR3aa: ASSLGGQGAREQY

j_gene: TRBJ2-3
v_gene: TRBV20-1
CDR3aa: SARTPGPGTQY

j_gene: TRBJ2-2
v_gene: TRBV7-9
CDR3aa: ASSLGLLQGAGELF

j_gene: TRBJ2-7
v_gene: TRBV7-8
CDR3aa: ASSLARTRPHYEQY

j_gene: TRBJ2-1
v_gene: TRBV4-1
CDR3aa: ASSQGSGRLDEQF

j_gene: TRBJ2-7
v_gene: TRBV18
CDR3aa: ASSRYKGPTINEQY